These T cell receptor beta chains were read from a single sample in a study of CD8 T cells in Susac syndrome. TCRdb redid the calling of the immunoSEQ multiplex PCR reads with MiXCR, one entry per CDR3 protein. The sample includes a few hundred thousand distinct CDR3 sequences, roughly 94% of them seen just once. Material: CD4+ T cells from PBMCs. Receptor source: a human donor with multiple sclerosis. CDR3s include the opening cysteine and the closing phenylalanine or tryptophan. The D gene is left open where the match is weak. Clone sizes are given selectively: once, few, many, or a class where the clone is expanded.

d_call	v_call	clone_size	j_call	cdr3_nt	cdr3_aa
TRBD2	TRBV12-3/TRBV12-4	.	TRBJ2-7	TGTGCCAGCAGCCCTACTAGCGGCCCCTACGAGCAGTACTTC	CASSPTSGPYEQYF
.	TRBV7-8	.	TRBJ2-6	TGTGCCAGCAGCCGGCTCGGGGCCAACGTCCTGACTTTC	CASSRLGANVLTF
.	TRBV6-6	.	TRBJ1-2	TGTGCCAGCAGTTACGGTGACAGCGGGCGCGGCGGCTACACCTTC	CASSYGDSGRGGYTF
.	TRBV30	.	TRBJ1-5	TGTGCCTGGGCTCAGGGTCTTGAGCAGCCCCAGCATTTT	CAWAQGLEQPQHF
.	TRBV30	.	TRBJ2-7	TGTGCCTGGAGTAGGGGGACCTCCTACGAGCAGTACTTC	CAWSRGTSYEQYF
TRBD1	TRBV14	.	TRBJ1-2	TGTGCCAGCAGTCGACCGGGACAGACCTATGGCTACACCTTC	CASSRPGQTYGYTF
.	TRBV20-1	.	TRBJ1-2	TGCAGTGCTAGAGAGGCCGGTTCCTATGGCTACACCTTC	CSAREAGSYGYTF
TRBD2	TRBV3-1	.	TRBJ2-7	TGTGCCAGCAGCCAAGTTGCTAGCGGGGGGGCCGAGCAGTACTTC	CASSQVASGGAEQYF
.	TRBV6-5	.	TRBJ1-2	TGTGCCAGCAGTTACCGTCCCACAGACTATGGCTACACCTTC	CASSYRPTDYGYTF
TRBD1	TRBV30	.	TRBJ1-6	TGTGCCTGGACGGGACAGGGTAATTCACCCCTCCACTTT	CAWTGQGNSPLHF
TRBD2	TRBV20-1	.	TRBJ2-7	TGCAGTGCTAGAGGCTACGGGACTAGCGGGGGATCCTACGAGCAGTACTTC	CSARGYGTSGGSYEQYF
TRBD1	TRBV7-9	few	TRBJ2-3	TGTGCCAGCAGCCAAGCCGGGACAGGCAGCACAGATACGCAGTATTTT	CASSQAGTGSTDTQYF
TRBD2	TRBV20-1	.	TRBJ2-1	TGCAGTGTTGGTAGCGGGGGGCCTGGGTTCCACAATGAGCAGTTCTTC	CSVGSGGPGFHNEQFF
.	TRBV12-3/TRBV12-4	.	TRBJ1-1	TGTGCCAGCAGTCCCGCAGGGAAGCACACTGAAGCTTTCTTT	CASSPAGKHTEAFF
TRBD2	TRBV2	.	TRBJ2-5	TGTGCCAGCAAGCGGGGGTTAGAAGAGACCCAGTACTTC	CASKRGLEETQYF
.	TRBV30	.	TRBJ2-3	TGTGCCTGGAGCGACAGAAAGACGCAGTATTTT	CAWSDRKTQYF
TRBD2	TRBV2	.	TRBJ2-3	TGTGCCAGCATTGGAGGGACTAGCGGAGACACAGATACGCAGTATTTT	CASIGGTSGDTDTQYF
TRBD1	TRBV10-2	.	TRBJ2-1	TGCGCCAGCAGGGACAGGGTAACCTACAATGAGCAGTTCTTC	CASRDRVTYNEQFF
TRBD2	TRBV4-2	.	TRBJ2-3	TGTGCCAGCAGCCCCCGACTAGCTTTCACAGATACGCAGTATTTT	CASSPRLAFTDTQYF
.	TRBV15	.	TRBJ1-1	TGTGCCACCAGCAGAGTTCAATCGAACACTGAAGCTTTCTTT	CATSRVQSNTEAFF
.	TRBV20-1	few	TRBJ2-5	TGCAGTGCTAGAGCCCGAGAGACCCAGTACTTC	CSARARETQYF
.	TRBV12-3/TRBV12-4	.	TRBJ1-6	TGTGCCAGCAGTTTAGACAGGGCTTATTCACCCCTCCACTTT	CASSLDRAYSPLHF
TRBD1	TRBV5-1	.	TRBJ1-4	TGCGCCAGCAGTCTGGACAGGGGAGGTGAAAAACTGTTTTTT	CASSLDRGGEKLFF